These 19 T cell receptor beta chains were sequenced from one sample in a study of T cell repertoires in aging, cancer and after chemotherapy. The template was genomic DNA from peripheral blood, not RNA. A mixed TRB-A/B primer pool amplified rearranged TRB by multiplex touch-down PCR. TCRdb used MiXCR to reprocess the multiplex PCR reads, holding one entry per CDR3 protein. The sample yields around 13,000 distinct CDR3 sequences, roughly a third seen once. Material: blood. Source of these receptors: a human donor in good health. The donor label of this sample is uncertain.

This clonotype turned up a few times. The V call is TRBV11-1, the J call TRBJ2-3, with D perhaps TRBD1 or TRBD2 (7 bases each). This CDR3 contains 16 residues. Looked up from germline, CDR1 is SGHAT and CDR2 is FQDESV (reference sequence). Trimming left V 5 bases short and J 1 base short, with 16 bases between. In DNA form, the CDR3 reads TGTGCCAGCAGCCCAGGGGGGGCACTCCGCACAGATACGCAGTATTTT. Translation gives CASSPGGALRTDTQYF.

This clonotype is medium-sized (0.01 to 0.1%) within its sample. The chain has TRBV6-1 and TRBJ2-3; 12 bases agree with TRBD2. V shed 2 bases and J 4 bases; nucleotides not matched to a gene: 1. The CDR3 length is 15 residues. CDR1 and CDR2 from the germline V gene are MNHNS and SASEGT. CDR3 protein: CASSELAGGPDTQYF. The CDR3 DNA is TGTGCCAGCAGTGAACTAGCGGGAGGGCCAGATACGCAGTATTTT.

The CDR3 is CASAWDTEAPVAFF. The CDR3 DNA reads as TGTGCCAGCGCCTGGGACACCGAAGCCCCCGTCGCTTTCTTT. V usage is TRBV6-5 and J usage is TRBJ1-1, with D possibly being TRBD1 (6 bases). CDR3 length: 14 residues. V lost 8 bases to trimming and J lost 11 bases, with 24 bases between them. Per the germline V gene, CDR1 is MNHEY and CDR2 is SVGAGI.

V gene TRBV6-1 combines with J gene TRBJ2-7; 9 positions agree with TRBD1. J lost 3 bases, V lost 2 bases, and 8 bases had no gene match. Per germline, CDR1 MNHNS and CDR2 SASEGT. The CDR3 loop spans 16 amino acids. In DNA, the CDR3 is TGTGCCAGCAGTGAATCCGGGACAGGGAAGGACTACGAGCAGTACTTC. Its protein product is CASSESGTGKDYEQYF.

The J gene is TRBJ2-7, the V gene TRBV19; 7 bases match TRBD1. V lost 4 bases, J lost 2 bases, and 8 bases stayed unmatched. The CDR3 totals 15 residues. Germline values: CDR1 LNHDA, CDR2 SQIVND (reference sequence). CDR3 amino acids: CASSKGGLFTYEQYF. The CDR3 region has the DNA TGTGCCAGTAGTAAAGGGGGCCTTTTCACCTACGAGCAGTACTTC.

The chain uses TRBV12-3 or TRBV12-4 and TRBJ2-7; D not certain. CDR3 length equals 14 residues. V was pared by 3 bases and J by 0 bases, with 9 bases between. The CDR3 region is CASSFRHLSYEQYF. CDR3 nucleotide sequence: TGTGCCAGCAGTTTCAGGCACCTCTCCTACGAGCAGTACTTC.

This clonotype came up a few times. The gene calls are TRBV24-1 and TRBJ2-1, with D possibly TRBD1 on 5 matching bases. The CDR3 runs 14 residues. The germline V and J ends were trimmed by 3 bases and 8 bases, with 13 bases remaining between them. Germline V gene lookup returns CDR1 KGHDR and CDR2 SFDVKD. CDR3 residues: CATSDPAGLDEQFF. For the CDR3, the DNA is TGTGCCACCAGTGATCCGGCAGGGCTCGATGAGCAGTTCTTC.

This chain connects TRBV12-3 or TRBV12-4 to TRBJ2-1; TRBD2 matches 12 bases. V dropped 6 bases and J dropped 8; count of bases not matched to a gene: 5. This CDR3 comprises 14 residues. Written as DNA, the CDR3 is TGTGCCAGCAGCCTACTAGCGGGGGGTTATGAGCAGTTCTTC. Amino acids: CASSLLAGGYEQFF.

This clonotype is labeled as medium-sized. The chain recombines TRBV6-1 with TRBJ2-1; TRBD1 agrees at 10 bases. The CDR3 is made up of 15 amino acids. V was pared by 3 bases and J by 6 bases, with 5 bases of the junction left unmatched. Germline CDR1 reads MNHNS; CDR2 reads SASEGT. Here the CDR3 reads CASSDGTGDTNEQFF. For the CDR3, the DNA is TGTGCCAGCAGTGACGGGACAGGGGACACCAATGAGCAGTTCTTC.

The V and J genes are TRBV6-6 and TRBJ2-7; D possibly corresponds to TRBD1 (5 bases). In germline, CDR1 is MNHNY, CDR2 SVGAGI (reference sequence). The CDR3 is 14 residues long. V dropped 4 bases and J dropped 0 bases, with 10 bases sitting between them. The CDR3 sequence: CASSLTGISYEQYF. The CDR3 region has the DNA TGTGCCAGCAGTTTAACAGGAATCTCCTACGAGCAGTACTTC.

This chain joins TRBV6-4 and TRBJ2-3; 8 nucleotides line up with TRBD1. Trimming cost V 0 bases and J 4 bases; bases outside gene matches: 3. There are 15 residues in the CDR3. CDR1 is MRHNA, CDR2 SNTAGT, per germline. CDR3 sequence reads: CASSDSTGAADTQYF. CDR3 coding DNA: TGTGCCAGCAGTGACTCGACAGGGGCGGCAGATACGCAGTATTTT.

In this sample, this clonotype is medium-sized (0.01 to 0.1%). The rearrangement uses TRBV19 and TRBJ2-7; 7 bases line up with TRBD1. V dropped 4 bases and J dropped 4; count of bases not matched to a gene: 7. Germline V CDR1 and CDR2: LNHDA, SQIVND (reference sequence). This CDR3 is 14 amino acids long. CDR3 nucleotides: TGTGCCAGTAGTAAAAACACAGGGGTTTACGAGCAGTACTTC. Its protein is CASSKNTGVYEQYF. Full variable domain (remainder filled in from reference TRBV19 and TRBJ2-7): DGGITQSPKYLFRKEGQNVTLSCEQNLNHDAMYWYRQDPGQGLRLIYYSQIVNDFQKGDIAEGYSVSREKKESFPLTVTSAQKNPTAFYLCASSKNTGVYEQYFGPGTRLTVT.

This clonotype is medium-sized within its sample. The chain carries TRBV19 and TRBJ2-3; 10 nucleotides align to TRBD2. The CDR3 totals 20 residues. With V trimmed by 3 bases and J by 5 bases, 20 bases remained unmatched. In germline, CDR1 is LNHDA, CDR2 SQIVND (reference sequence). CDR3 in amino acids: CASSIPLMSGGAGGKDTQYF. The CDR3 DNA reads as TGTGCCAGTAGTATTCCCCTTATGAGCGGGGGGGCCGGAGGAAAAGATACGCAGTATTTT.

This rearrangement joins TRBV7-6 to TRBJ1-2; no definite D call. The CDR3 loop spans 12 amino acids. V shed 6 bases and J shed 0 bases, with 5 bases lying between them. Per the germline V gene, CDR1 is SGHVS and CDR2 is FNYEAQ. The CDR3 DNA sequence: TGTGCCAGCAGGGCAGCTAACTATGGCTACACCTTC. Its translation is CASRAANYGYTF.

About this clonotype itself: This may be a read error: a much more frequent sequence differs by one nucleotide. J is TRBJ2-5 and V is TRBV11-3; no clear D. Germline V gene data show CDR1 as SGHNT and CDR2 as YENEEA. The V and J ends lost 4 bases and 4 bases respectively, with 10 bases between them. The CDR3 length is 13 residues. The CDR3 loop reads CASSSTRIETQYF. DNA of the CDR3: TGTGCCAGCAGCTCTACAAGGATAGAGACCCAGTACTTC. Looking up the rest from reference TRBV11-3 and TRBJ2-5 gives the full variable domain: EAGVVQSPRYKIIEKKQPVAFWCNPISGHNTLYWYLQNLGQGPELLIRYENEEAVDDSQLPKDRFSAERLKGVDSTLKIQPAELGDSAVYLCASSSTRIETQYFGPGTRLLVL.

This clonotype is medium-sized by share. The CDR3 region is CASSIGDRRRLFF. CDR3 coding DNA: TGTGCCAGTAGTATAGGGGACAGGCGGAGACTGTTTTTT. The chain carries TRBV19 and TRBJ2-2; 8 positions agree with TRBD1. V was pared by 1 base and J by 14 bases, with 6 bases of the junction left unmatched. Germline loops: CDR1 LNHDA, CDR2 SQIVND (reference sequence). This CDR3 is built from 13 residues.

The rearrangement links TRBV7-2 to TRBJ2-7, with 9 bases lining up with TRBD2. V dropped 4 bases and J dropped 2; count of bases not matched to a gene: 15. CDR1 and CDR2 (germline): SGHTA, FQGNSA. CDR3 length: 18 residues. In DNA, the CDR3 is TGTGCCAGCAGCTCTAGGGGGCGTTCTAGCGGGGTTCCCTACGAGCAGTACTTC. Translating it yields CASSSRGRSSGVPYEQYF.

This clonotype is categorized as medium-sized. This sequence joins TRBV19 and TRBJ2-3; 8 bases map to TRBD1. Trimming took 5 bases from V and 0 from J; bases not matched to a gene: 7. The CDR3 spans 16 residues. Germline V gene data show CDR1 as LNHDA and CDR2 as SQIVND (reference sequence). This CDR3 is CASSSTGGRSTDTQYF. CDR3 bases: TGTGCCAGTAGTTCCACAGGGGGTCGGAGCACAGATACGCAGTATTTT.

The CDR3 protein is CATSVVMNTEAFF. CDR3 coding DNA: TGTGCCACCAGCGTGGTCATGAACACTGAAGCTTTCTTT. The V call is TRBV27, the J call TRBJ1-1; D remains unclear. Between the trimmed V and J ends, which lost 10 bases and 0 bases, there was a span of 12 bases. Germline V gene lookup returns CDR1 MNHEY and CDR2 SMNVEV (reference sequence). This CDR3 comprises 13 residues.